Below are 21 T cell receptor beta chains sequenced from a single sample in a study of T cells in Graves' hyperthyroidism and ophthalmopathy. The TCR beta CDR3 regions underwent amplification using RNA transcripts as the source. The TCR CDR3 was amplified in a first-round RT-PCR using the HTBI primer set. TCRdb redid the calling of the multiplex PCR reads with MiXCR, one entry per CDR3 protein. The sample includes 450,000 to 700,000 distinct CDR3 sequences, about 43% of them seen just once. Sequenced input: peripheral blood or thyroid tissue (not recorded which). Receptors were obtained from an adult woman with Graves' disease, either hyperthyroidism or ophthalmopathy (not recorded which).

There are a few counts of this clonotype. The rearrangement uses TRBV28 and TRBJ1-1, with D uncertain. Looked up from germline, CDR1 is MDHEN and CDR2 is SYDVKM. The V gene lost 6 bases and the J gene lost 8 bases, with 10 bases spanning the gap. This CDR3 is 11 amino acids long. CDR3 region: CASSSRIEAFF. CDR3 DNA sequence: TGTGCCAGCAGCTCCAGAATAGAAGCTTTCTTT.

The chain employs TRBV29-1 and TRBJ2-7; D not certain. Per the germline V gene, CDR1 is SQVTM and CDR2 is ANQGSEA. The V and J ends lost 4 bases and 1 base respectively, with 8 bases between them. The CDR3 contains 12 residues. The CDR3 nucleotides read TGCAGCGTTGTACTACCATCCTACGAGCAGTACTTC. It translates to CSVVLPSYEQYF.

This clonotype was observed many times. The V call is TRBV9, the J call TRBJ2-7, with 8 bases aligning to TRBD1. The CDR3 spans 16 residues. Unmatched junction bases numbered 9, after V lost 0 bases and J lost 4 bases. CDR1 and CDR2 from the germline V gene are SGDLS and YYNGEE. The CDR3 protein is CASSVAEQQGVYEQYF. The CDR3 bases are TGTGCCAGCAGCGTAGCGGAGCAACAGGGGGTTTACGAGCAGTACTTC.

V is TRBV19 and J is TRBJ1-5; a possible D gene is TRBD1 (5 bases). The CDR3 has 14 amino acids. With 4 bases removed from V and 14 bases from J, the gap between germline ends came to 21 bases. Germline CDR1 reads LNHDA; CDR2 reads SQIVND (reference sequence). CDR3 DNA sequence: TGTGCCAGTAGTAGGGGACTAGCGGATTACAATGAGCATTTT. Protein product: CASSRGLADYNEHF.

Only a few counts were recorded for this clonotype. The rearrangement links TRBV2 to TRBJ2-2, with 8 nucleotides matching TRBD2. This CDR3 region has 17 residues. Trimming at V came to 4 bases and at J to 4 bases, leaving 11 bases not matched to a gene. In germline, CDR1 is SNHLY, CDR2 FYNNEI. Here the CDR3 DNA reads TGTGCCAGCAGTGGGATCCCCGGGACTAGAACCACCGGGGAGCTGTTTTTT. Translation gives CASSGIPGTRTTGELFF.

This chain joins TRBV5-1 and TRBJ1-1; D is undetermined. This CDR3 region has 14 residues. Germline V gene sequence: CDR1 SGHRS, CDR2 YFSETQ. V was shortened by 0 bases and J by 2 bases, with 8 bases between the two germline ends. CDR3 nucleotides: TGCGCCAGCAGCTTGGCCCACCAAAACACTGAAGCTTTCTTT. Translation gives CASSLAHQNTEAFF.

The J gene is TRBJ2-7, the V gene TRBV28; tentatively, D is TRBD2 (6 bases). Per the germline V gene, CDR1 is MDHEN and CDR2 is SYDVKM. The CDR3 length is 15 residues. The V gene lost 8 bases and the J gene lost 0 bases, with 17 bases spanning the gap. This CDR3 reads CASSLGTSSSYEQYF. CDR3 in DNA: TGTGCCAGCTCACTGGGGACTTCCAGCTCCTACGAGCAGTACTTC.

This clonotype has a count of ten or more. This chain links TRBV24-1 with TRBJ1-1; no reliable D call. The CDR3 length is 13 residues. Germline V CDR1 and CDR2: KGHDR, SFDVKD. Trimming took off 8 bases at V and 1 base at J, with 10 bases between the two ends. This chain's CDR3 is CATKRGENTEAFF. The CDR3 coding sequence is TGTGCCACCAAGCGGGGTGAGAACACTGAAGCTTTCTTT.

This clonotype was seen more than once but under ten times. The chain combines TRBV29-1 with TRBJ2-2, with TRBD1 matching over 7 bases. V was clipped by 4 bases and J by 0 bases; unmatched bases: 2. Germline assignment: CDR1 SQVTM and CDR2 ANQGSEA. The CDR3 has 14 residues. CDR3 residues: CSVAGTANTGELFF. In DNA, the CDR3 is TGCAGCGTTGCTGGGACAGCGAACACCGGGGAGCTGTTTTTT.

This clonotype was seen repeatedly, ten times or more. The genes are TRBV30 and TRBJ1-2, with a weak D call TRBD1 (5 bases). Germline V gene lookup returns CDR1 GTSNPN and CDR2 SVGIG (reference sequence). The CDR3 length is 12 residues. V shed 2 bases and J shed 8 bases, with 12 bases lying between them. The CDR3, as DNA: TGTGCCTGGAGTTTCAGGGAGGGAGGCTACACCTTC. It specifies CAWSFREGGYTF.

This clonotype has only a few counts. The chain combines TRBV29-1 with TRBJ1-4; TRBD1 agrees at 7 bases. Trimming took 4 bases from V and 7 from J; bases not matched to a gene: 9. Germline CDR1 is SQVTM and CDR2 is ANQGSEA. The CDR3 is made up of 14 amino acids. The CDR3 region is CSVGTRRDSEKLFF. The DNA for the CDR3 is TGCAGCGTTGGAACTCGGAGGGACAGTGAAAAACTGTTTTTT.

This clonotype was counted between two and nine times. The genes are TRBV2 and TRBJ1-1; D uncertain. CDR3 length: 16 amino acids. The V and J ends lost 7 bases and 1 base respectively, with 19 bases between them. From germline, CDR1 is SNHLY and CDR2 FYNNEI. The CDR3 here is CASIPDVWEPNTEAFF. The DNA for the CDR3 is TGTGCCAGCATCCCGGACGTGTGGGAGCCGAACACTGAAGCTTTCTTT.

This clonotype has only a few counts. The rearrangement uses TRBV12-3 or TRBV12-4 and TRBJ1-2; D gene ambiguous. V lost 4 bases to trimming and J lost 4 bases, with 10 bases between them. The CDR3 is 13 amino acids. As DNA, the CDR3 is TGTGCCAGCAGTTCCGGTCCCCGCTATGGCTACACCTTC. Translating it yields CASSSGPRYGYTF.

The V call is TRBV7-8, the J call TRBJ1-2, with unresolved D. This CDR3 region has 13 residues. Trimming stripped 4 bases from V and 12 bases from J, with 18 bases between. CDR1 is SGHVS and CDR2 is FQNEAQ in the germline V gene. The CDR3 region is CASSSMWTSGNTF. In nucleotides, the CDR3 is TGTGCCAGCAGCTCCATGTGGACCTCTGGAAACACCTTC.

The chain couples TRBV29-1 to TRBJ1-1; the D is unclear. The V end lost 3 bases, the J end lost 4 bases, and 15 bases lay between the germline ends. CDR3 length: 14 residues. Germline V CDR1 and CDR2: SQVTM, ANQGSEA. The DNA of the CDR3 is TGCAGCGTTGATATTGGACGACTCAGCACTGAAGCTTTCTTT. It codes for CSVDIGRLSTEAFF.

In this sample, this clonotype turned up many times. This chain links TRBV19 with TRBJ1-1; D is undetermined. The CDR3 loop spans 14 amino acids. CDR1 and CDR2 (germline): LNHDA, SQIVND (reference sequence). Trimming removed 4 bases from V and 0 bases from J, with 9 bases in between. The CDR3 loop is CASSTWELNTEAFF. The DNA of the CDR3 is TGTGCCAGTAGTACCTGGGAATTGAACACTGAAGCTTTCTTT.

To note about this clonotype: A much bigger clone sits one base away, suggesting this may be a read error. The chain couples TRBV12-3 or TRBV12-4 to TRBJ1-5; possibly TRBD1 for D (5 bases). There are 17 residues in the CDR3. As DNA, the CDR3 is TGTGCCGGCAGTTTAGGGGCAGGGAGGACGGGAAATCAGCCCCAGCATTTT. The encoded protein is CAGSLGAGRTGNQPQHF.

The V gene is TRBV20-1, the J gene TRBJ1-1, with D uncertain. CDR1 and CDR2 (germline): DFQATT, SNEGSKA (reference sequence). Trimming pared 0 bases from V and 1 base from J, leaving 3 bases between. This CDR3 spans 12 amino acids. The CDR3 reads CSARDGNTEAFF. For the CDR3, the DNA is TGCAGTGCTAGAGATGGGAACACTGAAGCTTTCTTT.

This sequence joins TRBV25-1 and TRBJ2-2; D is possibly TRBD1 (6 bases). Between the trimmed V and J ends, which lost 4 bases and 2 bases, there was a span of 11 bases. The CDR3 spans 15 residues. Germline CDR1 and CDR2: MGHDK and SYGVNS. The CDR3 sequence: CASSAGTLNTGELFF. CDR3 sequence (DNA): TGTGCCAGCAGTGCTGGGACATTAAACACCGGGGAGCTGTTTTTT.

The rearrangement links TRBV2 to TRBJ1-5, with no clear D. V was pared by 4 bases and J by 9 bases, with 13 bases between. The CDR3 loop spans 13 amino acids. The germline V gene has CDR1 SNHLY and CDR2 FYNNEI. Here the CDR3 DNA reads TGTGCCAGCAGTGGGCGGGGAACTCGGCCCCAGCATTTT. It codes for CASSGRGTRPQHF.

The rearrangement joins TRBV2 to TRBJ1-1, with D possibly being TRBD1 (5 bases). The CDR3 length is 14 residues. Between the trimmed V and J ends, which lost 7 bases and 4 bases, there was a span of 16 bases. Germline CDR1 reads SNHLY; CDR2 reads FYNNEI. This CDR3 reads CASTLGDGGTEAFF. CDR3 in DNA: TGTGCCAGCACCCTTGGGGACGGGGGCACTGAAGCTTTCTTT.